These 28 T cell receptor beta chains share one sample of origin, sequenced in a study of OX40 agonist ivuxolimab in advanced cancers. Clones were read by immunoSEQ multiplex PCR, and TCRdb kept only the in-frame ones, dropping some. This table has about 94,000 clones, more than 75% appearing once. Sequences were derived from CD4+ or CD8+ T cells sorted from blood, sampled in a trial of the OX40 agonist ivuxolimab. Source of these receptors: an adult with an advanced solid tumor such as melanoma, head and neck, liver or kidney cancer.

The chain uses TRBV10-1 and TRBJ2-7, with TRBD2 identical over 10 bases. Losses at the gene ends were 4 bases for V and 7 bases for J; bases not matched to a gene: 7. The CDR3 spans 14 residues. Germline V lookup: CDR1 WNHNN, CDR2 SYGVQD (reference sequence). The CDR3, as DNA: TGCGCCAGCAGTGTGAGTAGCGGGGGGAGAGAGCAGTACTTC. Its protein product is CASSVSSGGREQYF.

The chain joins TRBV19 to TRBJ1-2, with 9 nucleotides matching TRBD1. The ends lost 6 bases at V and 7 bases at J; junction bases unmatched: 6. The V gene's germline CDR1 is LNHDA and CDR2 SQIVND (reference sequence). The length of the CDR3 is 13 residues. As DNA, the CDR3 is TGTGCCAGTAGCGCCGGACAGGGGATTGGCTACACCTTC. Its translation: CASSAGQGIGYTF.

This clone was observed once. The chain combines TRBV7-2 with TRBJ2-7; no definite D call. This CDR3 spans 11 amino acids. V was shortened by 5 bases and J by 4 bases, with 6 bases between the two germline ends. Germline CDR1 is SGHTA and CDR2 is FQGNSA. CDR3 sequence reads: CASSPTYEQYF. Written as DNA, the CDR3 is TGTGCCAGCAGCCCGACATACGAGCAGTACTTC.

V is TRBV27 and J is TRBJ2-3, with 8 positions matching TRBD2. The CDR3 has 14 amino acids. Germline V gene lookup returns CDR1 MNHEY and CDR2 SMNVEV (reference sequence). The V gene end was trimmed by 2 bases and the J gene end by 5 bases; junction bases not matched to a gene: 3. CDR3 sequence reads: CASSLRGGQDTQYF. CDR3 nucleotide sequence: TGTGCCAGCAGTTTACGGGGGGGGCAAGATACGCAGTATTTT.

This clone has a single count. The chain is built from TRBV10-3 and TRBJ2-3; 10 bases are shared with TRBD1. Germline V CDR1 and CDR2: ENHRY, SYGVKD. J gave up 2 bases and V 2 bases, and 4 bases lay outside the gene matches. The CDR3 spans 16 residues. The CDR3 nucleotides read TGTGCCATCAGTGAGGGGACAGGGGCTAACACAGATACGCAGTATTTT. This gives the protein CAISEGTGANTDTQYF.

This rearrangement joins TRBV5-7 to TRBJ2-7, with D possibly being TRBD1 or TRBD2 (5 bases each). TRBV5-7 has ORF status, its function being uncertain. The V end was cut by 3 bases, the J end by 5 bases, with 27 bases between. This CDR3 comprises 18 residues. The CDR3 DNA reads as TGTGCCAGCAGCTCCCTTCCCCCCGGGGACGGCGAGGCCCACGAGCAGTACTTC. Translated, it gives CASSSLPPGDGEAHEQYF.

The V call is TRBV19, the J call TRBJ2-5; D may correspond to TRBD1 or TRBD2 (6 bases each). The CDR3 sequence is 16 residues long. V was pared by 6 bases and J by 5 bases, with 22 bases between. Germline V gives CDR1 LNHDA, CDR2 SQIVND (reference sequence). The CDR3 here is CASRPGDLARGETQYF. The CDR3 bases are TGTGCCAGTAGGCCAGGGGACTTGGCTCGGGGGGAGACCCAGTACTTC.

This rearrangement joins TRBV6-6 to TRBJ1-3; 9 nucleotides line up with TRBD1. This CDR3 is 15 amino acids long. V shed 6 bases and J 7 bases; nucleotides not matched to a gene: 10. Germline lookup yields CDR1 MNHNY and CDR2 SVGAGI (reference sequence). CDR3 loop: CASRRDRVQDNTIYF. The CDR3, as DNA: TGTGCCAGCAGAAGGGACAGGGTTCAGGATAACACCATATATTTT.

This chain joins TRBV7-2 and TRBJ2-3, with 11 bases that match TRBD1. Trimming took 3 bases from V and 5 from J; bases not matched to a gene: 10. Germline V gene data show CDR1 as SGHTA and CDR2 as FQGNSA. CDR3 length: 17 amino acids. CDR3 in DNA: TGTGCCAGCAGCTTGACCTATGGACAGGGGGCGCAAGATACGCAGTATTTT. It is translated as CASSLTYGQGAQDTQYF.

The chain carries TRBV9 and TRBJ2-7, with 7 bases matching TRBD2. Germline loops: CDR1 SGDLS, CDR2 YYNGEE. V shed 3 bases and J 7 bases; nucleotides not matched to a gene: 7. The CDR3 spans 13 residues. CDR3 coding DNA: TGTGCCAGCAGCGGACTTACCGGGGGGGAGCAGTACTTC. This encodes CASSGLTGGEQYF.

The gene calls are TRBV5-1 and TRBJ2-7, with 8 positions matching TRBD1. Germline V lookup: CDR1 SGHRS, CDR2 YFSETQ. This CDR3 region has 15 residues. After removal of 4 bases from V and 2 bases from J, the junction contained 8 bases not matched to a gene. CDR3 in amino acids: CASSADRVIPYEQYF. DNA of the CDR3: TGCGCCAGCAGCGCGGACAGGGTGATCCCCTACGAGCAGTACTTC. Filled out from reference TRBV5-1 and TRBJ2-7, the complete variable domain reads KAGVTQTPRYLIKTRGQQVTLSCSPISGHRSVSWYQQTPGQGLQFLFEYFSETQRNKGNFPGRFSGRQFSNSRSEMNVSTLELGDSALYLCASSADRVIPYEQYFGPGTRLTVT.

CDR3: CATSRDIAQGTRGNSPLHF. CDR3 coding DNA: TGTGCCACCAGCAGAGATATTGCACAGGGGACTAGGGGCAATTCACCCCTCCACTTT. The rearrangement links TRBV15 to TRBJ1-6, with 7 bases aligning to TRBD1. The CDR3 is made up of 19 amino acids. V lost 0 bases, J lost 7 bases, and 15 bases stayed unmatched. Germline V CDR1 and CDR2: LNHNV, YYDKDF (reference sequence).

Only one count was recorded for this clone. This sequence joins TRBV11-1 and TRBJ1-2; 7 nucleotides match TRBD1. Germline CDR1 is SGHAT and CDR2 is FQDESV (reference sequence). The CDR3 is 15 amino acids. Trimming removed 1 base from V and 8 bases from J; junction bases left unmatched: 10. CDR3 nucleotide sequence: TGTGCCAGCAGCTTAGGACCCGACAGGGCTCCCGGCTACACCTTC. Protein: CASSLGPDRAPGYTF.

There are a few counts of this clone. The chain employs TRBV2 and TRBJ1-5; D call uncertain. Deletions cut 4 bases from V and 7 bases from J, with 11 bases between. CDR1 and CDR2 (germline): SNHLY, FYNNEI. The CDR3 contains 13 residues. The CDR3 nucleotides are TGTGCCAGCAGTGCTGGGCTGTGGCAGCCCCAGCATTTT. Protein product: CASSAGLWQPQHF.

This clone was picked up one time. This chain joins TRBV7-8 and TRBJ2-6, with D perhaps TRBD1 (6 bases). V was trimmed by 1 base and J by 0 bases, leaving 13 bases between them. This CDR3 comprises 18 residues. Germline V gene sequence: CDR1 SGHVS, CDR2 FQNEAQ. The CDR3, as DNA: TGTGCCAGCAGCTTAGTAACAGGGCCACCCTCTGGGGCCAACGTCCTGACTTTC. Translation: CASSLVTGPPSGANVLTF. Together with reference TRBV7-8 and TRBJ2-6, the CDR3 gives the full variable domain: GAGVSQSPRYKVAKRGQDVALRCDPISGHVSLFWYQQALGQGPEFLTYFQNEAQLDKSGLPSDRFFAERPEGSVSTLKIQRTQQEDSAVYLCASSLVTGPPSGANVLTFGAGSRLTVL.

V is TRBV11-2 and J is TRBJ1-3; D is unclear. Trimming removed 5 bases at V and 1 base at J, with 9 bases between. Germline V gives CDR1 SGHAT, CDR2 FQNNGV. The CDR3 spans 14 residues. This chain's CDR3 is CASSLDWSGNTIYF. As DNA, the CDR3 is TGTGCCAGCAGCCTGGACTGGTCTGGAAACACCATATATTTT.

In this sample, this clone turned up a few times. The CDR3 loop is CASSQSRDGGNTIYF. CDR3 bases: TGTGCCAGCAGCCAAAGCCGGGACGGTGGAAACACCATATATTTT. The chain joins TRBV4-2 to TRBJ1-3; D may be TRBD1 (5 bases). CDR1 LGHNA and CDR2 YNFKEQ come from the germline V gene. CDR3 length: 15 residues. The germline V and J ends were trimmed by 2 bases and 3 bases, with 11 bases remaining between them.

CDR3 sequence: CATLPRAEHNEQFF. CDR3 nucleotide sequence: TGTGCCACCTTACCTAGGGCGGAACACAATGAGCAGTTCTTC. The genes are TRBV6-5 and TRBJ2-1; D is unresolved. Trimming stripped 10 bases from V and 5 bases from J, with 18 bases between. Germline V gene sequence: CDR1 MNHEY, CDR2 SVGAGI. This CDR3 is built from 14 residues.

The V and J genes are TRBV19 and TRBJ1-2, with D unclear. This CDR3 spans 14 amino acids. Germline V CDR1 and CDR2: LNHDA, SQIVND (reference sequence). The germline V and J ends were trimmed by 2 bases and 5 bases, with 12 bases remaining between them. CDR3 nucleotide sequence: TGTGCCAGTAGTATACCACCGACGGATTATGGCTACACCTTC. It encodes CASSIPPTDYGYTF.

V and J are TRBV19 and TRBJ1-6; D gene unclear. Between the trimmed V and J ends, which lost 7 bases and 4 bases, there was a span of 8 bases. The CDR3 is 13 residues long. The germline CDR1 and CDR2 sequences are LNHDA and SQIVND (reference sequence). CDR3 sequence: CASTLGYNSPLHF. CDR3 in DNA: TGTGCCAGTACCTTAGGTTATAATTCACCCCTCCACTTT. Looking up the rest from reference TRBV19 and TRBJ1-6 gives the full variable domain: DGGITQSPKYLFRKEGQNVTLSCEQNLNHDAMYWYRQDPGQGLRLIYYSQIVNDFQKGDIAEGYSVSREKKESFPLTVTSAQKNPTAFYLCASTLGYNSPLHFGNGTRLTVT.

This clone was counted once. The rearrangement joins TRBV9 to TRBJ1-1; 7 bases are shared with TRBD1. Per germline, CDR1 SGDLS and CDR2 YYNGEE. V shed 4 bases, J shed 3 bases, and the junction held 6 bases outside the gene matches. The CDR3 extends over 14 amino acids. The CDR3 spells CASSPHGTDTEAFF. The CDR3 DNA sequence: TGTGCCAGCAGCCCCCACGGGACAGACACTGAAGCTTTCTTT. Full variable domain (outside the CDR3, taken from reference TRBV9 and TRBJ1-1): DSGVTQTPKHLITATGQRVTLRCSPRSGDLSVYWYQQSLDQGLQFLIQYYNGEERAKGNILERFSAQQFPDLHSELNLSSLELGDSALYFCASSPHGTDTEAFFGQGTRLTVV.

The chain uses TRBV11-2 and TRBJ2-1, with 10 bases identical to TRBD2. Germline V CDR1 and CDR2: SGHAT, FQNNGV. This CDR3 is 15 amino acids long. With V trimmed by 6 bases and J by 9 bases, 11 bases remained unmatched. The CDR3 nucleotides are TGTGCCAGCAGTCCTAGCGGGGGCGTACTACGTGAGCAGTTCTTC. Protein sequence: CASSPSGGVLREQFF.

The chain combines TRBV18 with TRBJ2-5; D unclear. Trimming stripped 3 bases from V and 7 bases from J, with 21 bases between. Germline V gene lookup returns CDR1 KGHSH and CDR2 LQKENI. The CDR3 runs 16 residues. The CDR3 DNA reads TGTGCCAGCTCACCCCCTTCCTCTACAATTACGGGGACCCAGTACTTC. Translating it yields CASSPPSSTITGTQYF.

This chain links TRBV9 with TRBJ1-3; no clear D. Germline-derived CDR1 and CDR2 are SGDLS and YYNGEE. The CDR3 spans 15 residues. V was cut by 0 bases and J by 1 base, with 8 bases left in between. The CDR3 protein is CASSVGGGSGNTIYF. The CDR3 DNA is TGTGCCAGCAGCGTAGGAGGAGGGTCTGGAAACACCATATATTTT. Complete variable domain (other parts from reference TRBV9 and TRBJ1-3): DSGVTQTPKHLITATGQRVTLRCSPRSGDLSVYWYQQSLDQGLQFLIQYYNGEERAKGNILERFSAQQFPDLHSELNLSSLELGDSALYFCASSVGGGSGNTIYFGEGSWLTVV.

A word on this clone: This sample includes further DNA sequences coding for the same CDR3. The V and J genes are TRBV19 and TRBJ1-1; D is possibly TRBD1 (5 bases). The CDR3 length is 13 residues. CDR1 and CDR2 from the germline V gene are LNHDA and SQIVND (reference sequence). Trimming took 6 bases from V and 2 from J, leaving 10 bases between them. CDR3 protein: CASSLQGNTEAFF. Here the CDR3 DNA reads TGTGCCAGTAGCCTGCAGGGTAACACTGAAGCTTTCTTT.

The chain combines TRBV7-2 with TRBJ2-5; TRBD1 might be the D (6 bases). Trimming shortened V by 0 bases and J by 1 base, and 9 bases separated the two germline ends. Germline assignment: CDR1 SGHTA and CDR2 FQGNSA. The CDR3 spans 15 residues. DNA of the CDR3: TGTGCCAGCAGCTTAGCGGGGGCGCCCCAAGAGACCCAGTACTTC. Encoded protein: CASSLAGAPQETQYF. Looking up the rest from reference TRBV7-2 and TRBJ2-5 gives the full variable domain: GAGVSQSPSNKVTEKGKDVELRCDPISGHTALYWYRQSLGQGLEFLIYFQGNSAPDKSGLPSDRFSAERTGGSVSTLTIQRTQQEDSAVYLCASSLAGAPQETQYFGPGTRLLVL.

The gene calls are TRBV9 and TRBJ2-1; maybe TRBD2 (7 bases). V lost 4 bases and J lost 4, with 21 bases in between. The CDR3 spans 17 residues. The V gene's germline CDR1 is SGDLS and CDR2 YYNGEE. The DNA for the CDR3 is TGTGCCAGCAGCTTACGACCTGGGGGGGCTAGGTACAATGAGCAGTTCTTC. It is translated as CASSLRPGGARYNEQFF.

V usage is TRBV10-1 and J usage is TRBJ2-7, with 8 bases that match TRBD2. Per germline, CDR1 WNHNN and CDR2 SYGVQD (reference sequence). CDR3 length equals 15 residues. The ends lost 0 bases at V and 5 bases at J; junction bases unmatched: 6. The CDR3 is CASSESVAGKDEQYF. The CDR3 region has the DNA TGCGCCAGCAGTGAGTCCGTAGCGGGGAAGGACGAGCAGTACTTC.